There are a few counts of the clone carrying this T cell receptor beta chain. The entry originates in a study of blood T cell repertoires in COVID-19. TCRdb keeps only in-frame clones here, not all; method: immunoSEQ multiplex PCR. Of approximately 24,000 clones listed, 89% were seen once; the top ten hold roughly a fifth. CDR1 and CDR2 (germline): SEHNR, FQNEAQ (reference sequence). With V trimmed by 4 bases and J by 1 base, 10 bases remained unmatched. This CDR3 has 18 residues. This clonotype originated in a human donor in a cohort sampled during active COVID-19. The specimen was peripheral blood. The chain joins TRBV7-9 to TRBJ2-7; 13 bases are a match to TRBD2. CDR3 protein: CASSSTSGRAVGSYEQYF. In DNA, the CDR3 is TGTGCCAGCAGCTCAACTAGCGGGAGGGCCGTGGGGTCCTACGAGCAGTACTTC. The whole variable domain, filled in from reference TRBV7-9 and TRBJ2-7, reads DTGVSQNPRHKITKRGQNVTFRCDPISEHNRLYWYRQTLGQGPEFLTYFQNEAQLEKSRLLSDRFSAERPKGSFSTLEIQRTEQGDSAMYLCASSSTSGRAVGSYEQYFGPGTRLTVT.